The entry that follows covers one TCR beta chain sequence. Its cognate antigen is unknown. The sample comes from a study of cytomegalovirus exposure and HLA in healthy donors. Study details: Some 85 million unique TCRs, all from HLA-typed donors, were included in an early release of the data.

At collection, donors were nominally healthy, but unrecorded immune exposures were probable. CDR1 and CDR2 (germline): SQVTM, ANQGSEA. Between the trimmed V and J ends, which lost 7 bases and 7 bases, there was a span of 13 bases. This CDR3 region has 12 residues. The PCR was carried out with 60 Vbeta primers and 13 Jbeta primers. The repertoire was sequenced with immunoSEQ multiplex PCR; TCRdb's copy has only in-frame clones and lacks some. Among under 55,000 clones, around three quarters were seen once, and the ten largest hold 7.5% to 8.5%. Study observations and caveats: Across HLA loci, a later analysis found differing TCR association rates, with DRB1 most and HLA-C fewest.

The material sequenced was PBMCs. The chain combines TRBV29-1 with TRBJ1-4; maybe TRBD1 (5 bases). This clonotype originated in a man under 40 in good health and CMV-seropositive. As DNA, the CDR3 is TGCAGCGCCTGCGCGGGGGGTGAAAAACTGTTTTTT. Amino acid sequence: CSACAGGEKLFF.